This T cell receptor beta chain comes out of a study of vaccination and CD4 T cells after COVID-19. This clonotype was seen only a few times. Its target is unknown. Treatment given: approximately 9-day PBMC culture with coronavirus spike peptide pools or control peptides (ViraFEST assay). Germline CDR1 and CDR2: DFQATT and SNEGSKA (reference sequence). V lost 5 bases to trimming and J lost 6 bases, with 22 bases between them. The CDR3 length is 15 residues. The Oncomine TCR Beta short-read assay sequenced DNA from cultured CD4+ T cells. Via MiXCR, TCRdb re-called the PCR reads, giving one row per CDR3 protein. The data contain about 19,000 distinct CDR3 sequences, over 45% of them singletons.

J is TRBJ1-1 and V is TRBV20-1; D uncertain. The TCR originated in a human donor who had recovered from COVID-19. Material for sequencing was CD4+ T cells from blood, cultured in vitro. As DNA, the CDR3 is TGCAGTGCTTCCCAAGAAGCCGCTTCGCTAGCTGAAGCTTTCTTT. Translation gives CSASQEAASLAEAFF.